Shown below are 15 T cell receptor beta chains from a single sample sequenced in a study of OX40 agonist ivuxolimab in advanced cancers. The library was obtained by the immunoSEQ multiplex PCR assay. TCRdb provides this immuneACCESS table in a form limited to in-frame rearrangements. Some clones are lacking; in checked studies, under half of them reflect an unresolved V gene, and why the rest are absent is not known. The sample table contains tens of thousands of clones; only one count was recorded for around 86% of them. The ten largest clones capture less than 2.5% of the sample. Here the sequenced sample was CD4+ or CD8+ T cells sorted from blood, taken in a trial of the OX40 agonist ivuxolimab. These receptors were obtained from an adult with an advanced solid tumor such as melanoma, head and neck, liver or kidney cancer.

The chain joins TRBV7-9 to TRBJ2-7; 9 positions agree with TRBD1. Germline CDR1 and CDR2: SEHNR and FQNEAQ (reference sequence). V lost 5 bases and J lost 1; bases outside the gene matches: 6. This CDR3 region has 15 residues. The CDR3 region is CASSRRQGGSYEQYF. Written as DNA, the CDR3 is TGTGCCAGCAGCAGACGACAGGGGGGATCCTACGAGCAGTACTTC.

This clone appeared a few times. The chain carries TRBV29-1 and TRBJ2-2, with D possibly TRBD2 on 6 matching bases. The CDR3 has 13 residues. V shed 4 bases and J shed 3 bases, with 9 bases lying between them. Germline values: CDR1 SQVTM, CDR2 ANQGSEA. CDR3 sequence: CSVGGVYTGELFF. In DNA, the CDR3 is TGCAGCGTTGGCGGGGTATACACCGGGGAGCTGTTTTTT.

The chain recombines TRBV7-2 with TRBJ2-1, with 12 positions matching TRBD2. The germline CDR1 and CDR2 sequences are SGHTA and FQGNSA. V lost 1 base and J lost 7; bases outside the gene matches: 14. CDR3 size: 19 residues. This chain's CDR3 is CASSLEVRRASGRVNEQFF. The CDR3 nucleotides read TGTGCCAGCAGCTTAGAAGTTCGAAGGGCTAGCGGGAGGGTGAATGAGCAGTTCTTC.

This clone was seen a handful of times. The gene calls are TRBV14 and TRBJ2-1; the D gene could be TRBD1 or TRBD2 (5 bases each). Germline CDR1 is SGHDN and CDR2 is FVKESK. This CDR3 contains 13 residues. Between the trimmed V and J ends, which lost 4 bases and 4 bases, there was a span of 8 bases. The CDR3 protein is CASSPGPYNEQFF. In nucleotides, the CDR3 is TGTGCCAGCAGCCCGGGGCCATACAATGAGCAGTTCTTC.

This sequence joins TRBV30 and TRBJ1-4; the D is unclear. In germline, CDR1 is GTSNPN, CDR2 SVGIG (reference sequence). V lost 2 bases to trimming and J lost 8 bases, with 15 bases between them. The length of the CDR3 is 14 residues. CDR3 bases: TGTGCCTGGAGTCGGTATCGTCCGGGGGAAAAACTGTTTTTT. It yields the protein CAWSRYRPGEKLFF.

The chain uses TRBV10-1 and TRBJ1-3; TRBD1 might be the D (5 bases). CDR1 WNHNN and CDR2 SYGVQD come from the germline V gene (reference sequence). The CDR3 is 15 residues long. The V and J ends lost 8 bases and 0 bases respectively, with 14 bases between them. The CDR3: CASGRETDSGNTIYF. The CDR3 DNA reads TGCGCCAGCGGACGGGAGACAGACTCTGGAAACACCATATATTTT.

This clone was picked up one time. This chain joins TRBV29-1 and TRBJ2-7, with TRBD2 as a possible D gene (7 bases). The germline gives CDR1 SQVTM, CDR2 ANQGSEA. Trimming shortened V by 4 bases and J by 4 bases, and 14 bases separated the two germline ends. The CDR3 consists of 13 residues. CDR3 bases: TGCAGCGTTGTCGGGGGGCTTCGTTACGAGCAGTACTTC. It is translated as CSVVGGLRYEQYF.

This rearrangement joins TRBV5-4 to TRBJ1-6; 10 bases are a match to TRBD1. Germline V lookup: CDR1 SGHNT, CDR2 YYREEE (reference sequence). V was pared by 4 bases and J by 9 bases, with 7 bases of the junction left unmatched. The CDR3 runs to 15 residues. The CDR3 region is CASSHTDRGTSPLHF. The CDR3 DNA is TGTGCCAGCAGCCACACGGACAGGGGGACTTCACCCCTCCACTTT.

By sample fraction, this clone is medium-sized. The rearrangement uses TRBV6-6 and TRBJ1-1, with D unclear. V lost 0 bases to trimming and J lost 2 bases, with 7 bases between them. The CDR3 runs 14 residues. Germline V gene sequence: CDR1 MNHNY, CDR2 SVGAGI (reference sequence). The DNA of the CDR3 is TGTGCCAGCAGTTACTCTACGAGTAACACTGAAGCTTTCTTT. It is translated as CASSYSTSNTEAFF.

CDR3 in amino acids: CASTRRQGSSWMNTEAFF. CDR3 DNA: TGTGCCAGTACAAGGAGACAGGGTAGTAGTTGGATGAACACTGAAGCTTTCTTT. V and J are TRBV19 and TRBJ1-1, with 7 positions matching TRBD1. Germline-derived CDR1 and CDR2 are LNHDA and SQIVND (reference sequence). V lost 7 bases, J lost 0 bases, and 17 bases stayed unmatched. The CDR3 is made up of 18 amino acids.

This clone showed up just once. The chain couples TRBV10-3 to TRBJ2-7, with D perhaps matching TRBD1 (6 bases). V lost 7 bases to trimming and J lost 2 bases, with 15 bases between them. The CDR3 covers 14 residues. Looked up from germline, CDR1 is ENHRY and CDR2 is SYGVKD. The CDR3 DNA reads TGTGCCATCACACAGGGTTTGGGACCCTACGAGCAGTACTTC. Translation: CAITQGLGPYEQYF.

The chain carries TRBV5-1 and TRBJ1-4, with 10 bases that match TRBD1. CDR1 is SGHRS, CDR2 YFSETQ, per germline. The ends lost 7 bases at V and 7 bases at J; junction bases unmatched: 7. The CDR3 consists of 14 residues. The CDR3 DNA sequence: TGCGCCAGCCGACCCGGGACAGGGGCTGAAAAACTGTTTTTT. The encoded protein is CASRPGTGAEKLFF.

The chain joins TRBV11-2 to TRBJ2-2; D is uncertain. V was trimmed by 5 bases and J by 2 bases, leaving 9 bases between them. In germline, CDR1 is SGHAT, CDR2 FQNNGV. The CDR3 totals 14 residues. CDR3 loop: CASSTYLNTGELFF. CDR3 nucleotides: TGTGCCAGCAGCACTTACCTAAACACCGGGGAGCTGTTTTTT.

CDR3 amino acids: CASSPLGTDTQYF. The CDR3 DNA follows: TGTGCCAGCTCACCATTGGGGACAGATACGCAGTATTTT. The chain employs TRBV18 and TRBJ2-3; D ambiguous. CDR3 length equals 13 residues. Germline-derived CDR1 and CDR2 are KGHSH and LQKENI. V lost 2 bases, J lost 3 bases, and 6 bases lay in between.

The chain links TRBV7-3 to TRBJ2-7, with 8 bases identical to TRBD1. The V and J ends lost 4 bases and 7 bases, in that order; junction bases with no gene match: 3. The CDR3 is made up of 12 amino acids. CDR1 and CDR2 (germline): SGHTA, FQGTGA. In DNA form, the CDR3 reads TGTGCCAGCAGCTCAGGGGACAGGGAGCAGTACTTC. Its translation: CASSSGDREQYF.